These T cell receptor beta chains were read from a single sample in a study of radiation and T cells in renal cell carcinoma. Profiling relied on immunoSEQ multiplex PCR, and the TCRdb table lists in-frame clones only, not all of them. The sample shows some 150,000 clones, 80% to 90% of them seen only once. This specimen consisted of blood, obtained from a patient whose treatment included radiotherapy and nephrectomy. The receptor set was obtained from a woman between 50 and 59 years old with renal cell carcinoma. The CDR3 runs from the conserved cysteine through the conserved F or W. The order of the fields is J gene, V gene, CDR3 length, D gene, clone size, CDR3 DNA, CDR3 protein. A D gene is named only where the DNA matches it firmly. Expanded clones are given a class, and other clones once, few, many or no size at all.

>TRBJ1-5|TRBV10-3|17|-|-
TGTGCCATCAGCCCGGGACCTCCCTCGGTCAGCAATCAGCCCCAGCATTTT
CAISPGPPSVSNQPQHF
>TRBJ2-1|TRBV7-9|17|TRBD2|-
TGTGCCAGCACCCAACTAGCGGGGGGGCGCTCCTACAATGAGCAGTTCTTC
CASTQLAGGRSYNEQFF
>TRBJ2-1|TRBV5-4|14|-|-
TGTGCCAGCTGGTTCCGCGGTGGGCACAATGAGCAGTTCTTC
CASWFRGGHNEQFF
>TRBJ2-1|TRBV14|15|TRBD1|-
TGTGCCAGCAGGCCCTCTGGGACAGGTTACAATGAGCAGTTCTTC
CASRPSGTGYNEQFF
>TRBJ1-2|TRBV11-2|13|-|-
TGTGCCAGCAGCTTAGGCACAGGGATAAGCTACACCTTC
CASSLGTGISYTF
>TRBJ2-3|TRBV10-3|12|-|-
TGTGCCATCAGTGAGACGGGAGATACGCAGTATTTT
CAISETGDTQYF
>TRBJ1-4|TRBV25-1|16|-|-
TGTGCCAGCAGAAACAGCCCGTCCACAACTAATGAAAAACTGTTTTTT
CASRNSPSTTNEKLFF
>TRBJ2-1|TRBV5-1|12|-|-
TGCGCCAGCAGCTTGATCGGGGATGAGCAGTTCTTC
CASSLIGDEQFF
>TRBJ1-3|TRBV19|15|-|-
TGTGCCAGTACGGACGGACAGCGCTCTGGAAACACCATATATTTT
CASTDGQRSGNTIYF
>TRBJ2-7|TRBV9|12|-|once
TGTGCCAGCAGCCCTAAGAAATACGAGCAGTACTTC
CASSPKKYEQYF
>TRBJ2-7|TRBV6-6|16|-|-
TGTGCCAGCAGTTATCACAGGGACATAAGCAACTACGAGCAGTACTTC
CASSYHRDISNYEQYF
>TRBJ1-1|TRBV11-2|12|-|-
TGTGCCAGCAGCTTTGGGGGCACTGAAGCTTTCTTT
CASSFGGTEAFF
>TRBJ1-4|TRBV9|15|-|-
TGTGCCAGCAGCGTTGGAACAGGAAGAAATGAAAAACTGTTTTTT
CASSVGTGRNEKLFF
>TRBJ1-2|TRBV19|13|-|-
TGTGCCAGTAGTATCCAGGGGAACTATGGCTACACCTTC
CASSIQGNYGYTF
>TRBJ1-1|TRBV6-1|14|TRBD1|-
TGTGCCAGCAGTCTGGGGACAGGGAACACTGAAGCTTTCTTT
CASSLGTGNTEAFF
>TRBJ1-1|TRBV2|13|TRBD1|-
TGTGCCAGCACAACCCCGGGACAGCCTGAAGCTTTCTTT
CASTTPGQPEAFF
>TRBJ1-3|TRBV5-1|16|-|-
TGCGCCAGCAGCTTGAGGGGAGGGGGCTCTGGAAACACCATATATTTT
CASSLRGGGSGNTIYF
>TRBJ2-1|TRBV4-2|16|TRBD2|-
TGTGCCAGCAGCCAGCAGACTAGCGGTTCCTACAATGAGCAGTTCTTC
CASSQQTSGSYNEQFF
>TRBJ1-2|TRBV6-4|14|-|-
TGTGCCAGCAGCCGCACGGGGCGGGAGAATGGCTACACCTTC
CASSRTGRENGYTF
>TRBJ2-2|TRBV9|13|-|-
TGTGCCAGCAGCGCTCATAAGACCGGGGAGCTGTTTTTT
CASSAHKTGELFF
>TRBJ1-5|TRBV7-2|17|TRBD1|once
TGTGCCAGCAGCTCCTTTCACCTCGACAGGGTTCGTCAGCCCCAGCATTTT
CASSSFHLDRVRQPQHF
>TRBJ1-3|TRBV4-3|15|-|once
TGCGCCAGCAGCCGAAGGGGTGTCACTGGAAACACCATATATTTT
CASSRRGVTGNTIYF
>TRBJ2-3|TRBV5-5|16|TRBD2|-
TGTGCCAGCAGCTCCTTACTAGCGGGTGGTGCAGATACGCAGTATTTT
CASSSLLAGGADTQYF
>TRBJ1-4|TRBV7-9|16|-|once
TGTGCCAGCAGCTTCCGGGGGTCTCGAGGGGATGAAAAACTGTTTTTT
CASSFRGSRGDEKLFF
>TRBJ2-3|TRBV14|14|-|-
TGTGCCAGCAGCTGGGACTTCGCCACAGATACGCAGTATTTT
CASSWDFATDTQYF
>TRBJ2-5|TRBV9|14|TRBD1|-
TGTGCCAGCGGAACAGGACAGGAGGTGGAGACCCAGTACTTC
CASGTGQEVETQYF
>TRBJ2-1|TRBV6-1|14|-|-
TGTGCCAGCAGTCCAGAACCTTTCAACAATGAGCAGTTCTTC
CASSPEPFNNEQFF
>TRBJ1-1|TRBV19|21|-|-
TGTGCCAGTAGTATGATCGCTGGGGCCCGAGAATCCAATGCCATGAACACTGAAGCTTTCTTT
CASSMIAGARESNAMNTEAFF